This T cell receptor (beta chain) was found in a study of CD8+ T cells in alopecia areata. Study at large: Those treated were given oral tofacitinib at 5 to 10 mg twice daily. Study conclusions and caveats: Scalp samples also yield sequences of resident alphabeta T cells from normal skin.

V lost 1 base to trimming and J lost 5 bases; unmatched junction nucleotides: 3. Germline V gives CDR1 GTSNPN, CDR2 SVGIG (reference sequence). The CDR3 contains 14 residues. RNA was isolated and reverse transcribed to cDNA, the sequencing template. Repertoires were generated with immunoSEQ multiplex PCR, while TCRdb's copy carries only in-frame clones and drops some. The sample comprises about 180,000 clones, 59% of which are singletons, and about 15% rests with the top ten. About this clone: Its antigen is currently unknown.

Collection of lesional scalp punch biopsies and peripheral blood was performed in alopecia areata patients. Sorting from PBMCs produced CD4+ and CD8+ T cells. Sequenced material: CD4+ T cells sorted from blood, taken at week 0. The sequence was obtained from a human donor with alopecia areata. The chain employs TRBV30 and TRBJ1-3, with 9 bases matching TRBD1. The CDR3 DNA reads as TGTGCCTGGAGTGGAGGACAGGGGCGAAACACCATATATTTT. Its translation is CAWSGGQGRNTIYF.